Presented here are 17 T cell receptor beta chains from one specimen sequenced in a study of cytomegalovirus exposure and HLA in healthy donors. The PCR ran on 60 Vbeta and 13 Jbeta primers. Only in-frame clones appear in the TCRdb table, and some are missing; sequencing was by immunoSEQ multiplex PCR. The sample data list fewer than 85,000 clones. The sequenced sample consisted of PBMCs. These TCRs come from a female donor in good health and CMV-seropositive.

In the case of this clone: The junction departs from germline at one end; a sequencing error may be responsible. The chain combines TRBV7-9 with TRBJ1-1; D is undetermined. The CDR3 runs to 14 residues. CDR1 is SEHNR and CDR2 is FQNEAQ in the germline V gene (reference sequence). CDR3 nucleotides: TGTGCCAGCAGCTTAGAGGCCGGGAACACTGAAGATTTCTTT. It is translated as CASSLEAGNTEDFF.

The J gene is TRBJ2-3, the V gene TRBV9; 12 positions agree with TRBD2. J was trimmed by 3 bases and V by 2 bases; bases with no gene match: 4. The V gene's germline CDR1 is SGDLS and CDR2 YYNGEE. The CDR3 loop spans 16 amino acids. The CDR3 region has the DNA TGTGCCAGCAGCGTTTCGGGGACTAGCGGGACAGATACGCAGTATTTT. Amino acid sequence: CASSVSGTSGTDTQYF.

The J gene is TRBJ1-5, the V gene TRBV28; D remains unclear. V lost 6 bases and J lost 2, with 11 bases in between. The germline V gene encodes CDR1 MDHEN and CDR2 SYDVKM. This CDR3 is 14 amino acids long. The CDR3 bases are TGTGCCAGCAGCAAGACTAGTGGCAATCAGCCCCAGCATTTT. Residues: CASSKTSGNQPQHF.

For the CDR3, the DNA is TGTGCCAGTAGTCCGCGGCCACAAGAGACCCAGTACTTC. Translated: CASSPRPQETQYF. J is TRBJ2-5 and V is TRBV19; no definite D call. The CDR3 runs 13 residues. Germline CDR1 is LNHDA and CDR2 is SQIVND (reference sequence). Trimming removed 5 bases at V and 2 bases at J, with 9 bases between. The full variable domain, with the rest looked up from reference TRBV19 and TRBJ2-5, is DGGITQSPKYLFRKEGQNVTLSCEQNLNHDAMYWYRQDPGQGLRLIYYSQIVNDFQKGDIAEGYSVSREKKESFPLTVTSAQKNPTAFYLCASSPRPQETQYFGPGTRLLVL.

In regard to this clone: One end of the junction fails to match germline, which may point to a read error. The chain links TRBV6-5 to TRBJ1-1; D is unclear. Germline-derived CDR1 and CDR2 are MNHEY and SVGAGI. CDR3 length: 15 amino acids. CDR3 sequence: CASSPGGTSNTEDFF. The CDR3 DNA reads TGTGCCAGCAGTCCAGGAGGCACCTCGAACACTGAAGATTTCTTT.

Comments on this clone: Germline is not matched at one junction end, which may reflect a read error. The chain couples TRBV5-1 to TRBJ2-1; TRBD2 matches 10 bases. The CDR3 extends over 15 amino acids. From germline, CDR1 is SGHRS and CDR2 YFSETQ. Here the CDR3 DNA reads TGCGCCAGCAGATTGGGGACTAGCGTGGCCAATGAGCAGTTCTTC. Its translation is CASRLGTSVANEQFF.

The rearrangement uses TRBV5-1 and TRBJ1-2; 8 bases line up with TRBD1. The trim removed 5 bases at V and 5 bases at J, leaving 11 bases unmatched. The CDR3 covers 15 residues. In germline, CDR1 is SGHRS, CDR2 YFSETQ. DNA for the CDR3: TGCGCCAGCAGGTCCGCGGACAGGGAATTATATGGCTACACCTTC. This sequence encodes CASRSADRELYGYTF.

CDR3 sequence (DNA): TGCGCCAGCAGGGAGGCTCACTATGGCTACACCTTC. This encodes CASREAHYGYTF. The V and J genes are TRBV5-1 and TRBJ1-2, with D unclear. The CDR3 consists of 12 residues. V lost 5 bases to trimming and J lost 3 bases, with 8 bases between them. Looked up from germline, CDR1 is SGHRS and CDR2 is YFSETQ.

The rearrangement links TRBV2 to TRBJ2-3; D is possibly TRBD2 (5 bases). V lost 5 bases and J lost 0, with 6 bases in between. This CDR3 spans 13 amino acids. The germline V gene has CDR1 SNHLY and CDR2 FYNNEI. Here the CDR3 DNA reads TGTGCCAGCAGTATAGCGAGCACAGATACGCAGTATTTT. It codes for CASSIASTDTQYF. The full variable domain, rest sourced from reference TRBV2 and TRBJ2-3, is EPEVTQTPSHQVTQMGQEVILRCVPISNHLYFYWYRQILGQKVEFLVSFYNNEISEKSEIFDDQFSVERPDGSNFTLKIRSTKLEDSAMYFCASSIASTDTQYFGPGTRLTVL.

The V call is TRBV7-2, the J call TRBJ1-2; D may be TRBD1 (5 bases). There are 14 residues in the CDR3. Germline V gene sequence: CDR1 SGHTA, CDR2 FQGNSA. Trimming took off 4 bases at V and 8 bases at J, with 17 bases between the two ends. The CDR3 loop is CASSYPRGVGGYTF. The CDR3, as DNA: TGTGCCAGCAGCTATCCTCGGGGGGTGGGAGGCTACACCTTC.

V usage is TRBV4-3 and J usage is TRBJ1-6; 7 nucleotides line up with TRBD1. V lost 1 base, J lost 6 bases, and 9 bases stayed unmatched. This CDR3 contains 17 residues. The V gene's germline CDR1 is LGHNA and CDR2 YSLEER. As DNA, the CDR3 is TGCGCCAGCAGCCAAGTGCGAGGGGGCGCGGGTAATTCACCCCTCCACTTT. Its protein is CASSQVRGGAGNSPLHF.

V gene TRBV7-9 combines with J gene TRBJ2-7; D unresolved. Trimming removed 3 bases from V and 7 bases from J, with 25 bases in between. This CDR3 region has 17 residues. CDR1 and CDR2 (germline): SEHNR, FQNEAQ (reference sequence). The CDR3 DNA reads TGTGCCAGCAGCTTTAGGTCGGTTCGAGACACTCCCTTGGAGCAGTACTTC. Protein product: CASSFRSVRDTPLEQYF.

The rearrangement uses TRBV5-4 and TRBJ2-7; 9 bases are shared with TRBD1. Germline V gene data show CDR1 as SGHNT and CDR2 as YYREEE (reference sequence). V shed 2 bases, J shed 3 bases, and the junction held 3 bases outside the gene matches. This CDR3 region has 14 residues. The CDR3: CASSFGTGNYEQYF. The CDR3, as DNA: TGTGCCAGCAGCTTCGGGACAGGGAACTACGAGCAGTACTTC. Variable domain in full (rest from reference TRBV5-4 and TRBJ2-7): ETGVTQSPTHLIKTRGQQVTLRCSSQSGHNTVSWYQQALGQGPQFIFQYYREEENGRGNFPPRFSGLQFPNYSSELNVNALELDDSALYLCASSFGTGNYEQYFGPGTRLTVT.

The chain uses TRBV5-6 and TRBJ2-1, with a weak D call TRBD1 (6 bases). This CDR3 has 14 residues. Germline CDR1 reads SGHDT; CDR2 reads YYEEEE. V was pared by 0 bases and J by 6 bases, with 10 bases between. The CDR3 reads CASSLGGPFNEQFF. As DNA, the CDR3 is TGTGCCAGCAGCTTGGGGGGGCCCTTCAATGAGCAGTTCTTC.

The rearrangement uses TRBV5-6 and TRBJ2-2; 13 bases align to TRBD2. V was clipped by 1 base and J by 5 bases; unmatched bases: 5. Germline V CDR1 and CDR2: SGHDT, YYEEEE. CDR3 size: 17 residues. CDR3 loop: CASSLRLAGGLTGELFF. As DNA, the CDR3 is TGTGCCAGCAGCTTGAGACTAGCGGGGGGCCTGACCGGGGAGCTGTTTTTT.

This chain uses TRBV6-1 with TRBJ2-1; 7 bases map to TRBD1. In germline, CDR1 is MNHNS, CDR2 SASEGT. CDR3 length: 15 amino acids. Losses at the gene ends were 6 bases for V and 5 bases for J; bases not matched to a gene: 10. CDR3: CASSLTGERHNEQFF. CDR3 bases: TGTGCCAGCAGCCTAACAGGGGAGAGACACAATGAGCAGTTCTTC.

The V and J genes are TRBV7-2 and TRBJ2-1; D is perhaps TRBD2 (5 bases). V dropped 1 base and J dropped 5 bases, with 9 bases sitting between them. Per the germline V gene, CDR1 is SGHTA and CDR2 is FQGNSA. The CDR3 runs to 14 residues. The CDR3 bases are TGTGCCAGCAGCTTAGTCGCTAGCAACAATGAGCAGTTCTTC. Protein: CASSLVASNNEQFF.